Following are 27 T cell receptor beta chains from one sample sequenced in a study of T cell repertoires in cytomegalovirus infection. TCRdb ran MiXCR on the reads and lists one entry per CDR3 protein. Among about 350,000 distinct CDR3 sequences listed, approximately 30% were seen once. No antigen has been assigned to these receptors. The material was cultured PBMCs, obtained from culture after CMV antigen stimulation. The receptors come from a human donor in good health (CMV status not recorded). Some clones in this sample may be carry-over from other donors' samples.

The table lists this clonotype with a few counts. The rearrangement joins TRBV7-2 to TRBJ2-5; D is tentatively TRBD1 or TRBD2 (5 bases each). Germline V gene sequence: CDR1 SGHTA, CDR2 FQGNSA. V lost 5 bases and J lost 7, with 14 bases in between. The CDR3 consists of 13 residues. CDR3 in amino acids: CASSQGPPWTQYF. Written as DNA, the CDR3 is TGTGCCAGCAGCCAGGGACCACCCTGGACCCAGTACTTC.

This clonotype was observed a handful of times. The chain carries TRBV12-5 and TRBJ2-1; D might be TRBD2 (5 bases). Germline values: CDR1 LGHNT, CDR2 FRNRAP. This CDR3 comprises 17 residues. V was trimmed by 5 bases and J by 1 base, leaving 18 bases between them. The CDR3, as DNA: TGTGCTAGTGGTGGTTTCTTGGGAGCTGGGTCCTACAATGAGCAGTTCTTC. This encodes CASGGFLGAGSYNEQFF.

The chain joins TRBV6-6 to TRBJ2-1; 7 nucleotides align to TRBD1. CDR1 is MNHNY, CDR2 SVGAGI, per germline (reference sequence). The CDR3 extends over 13 amino acids. Unmatched junction bases numbered 5, after V lost 5 bases and J lost 7 bases. CDR3 sequence reads: CASSGSGGNEQFF. The CDR3 coding sequence is TGTGCCAGCAGTGGGTCAGGGGGTAATGAGCAGTTCTTC.

The chain combines TRBV14 with TRBJ1-4; D is uncertain. This CDR3 contains 14 residues. CDR1 and CDR2 from the germline V gene are SGHDN and FVKESK. V lost 1 base to trimming and J lost 7 bases, with 10 bases between them. The CDR3 coding sequence is TGTGCCAGCAGCCAAGCCATTCGGGGTGAAAAACTGTTTTTT. Protein product: CASSQAIRGEKLFF.

This sequence joins TRBV7-8 and TRBJ2-3, with D perhaps given as TRBD1 or TRBD2 (6 bases each). The CDR3 has 15 amino acids. Germline V gene lookup returns CDR1 SGHVS and CDR2 FQNEAQ. Trimming took off 5 bases at V and 5 bases at J, with 17 bases between the two ends. This CDR3 is CASSPVGGQGDTQYF. CDR3 nucleotides: TGTGCCAGCAGCCCTGTGGGGGGACAAGGAGATACGCAGTATTTT.

The sample holds a few counts of this clonotype. The chain is built from TRBV7-2 and TRBJ2-4; TRBD1 is a possible D gene (7 bases). Germline V gene data show CDR1 as SGHTA and CDR2 as FQGNSA. Trimming removed 4 bases at V and 9 bases at J, with 13 bases between. This CDR3 is 13 amino acids long. This CDR3 reads CASSSQGGGIQYF. CDR3 coding DNA: TGTGCCAGCAGCTCGCAGGGGGGTGGCATTCAGTACTTC.

The chain is built from TRBV12-3 or TRBV12-4 and TRBJ2-4; D assignment may be TRBD1 or TRBD2 (5 bases each). The CDR3 has 13 residues. Trimming removed 3 bases from V and 8 bases from J, with 11 bases in between. The DNA of the CDR3 is TGTGCCAGCAGTTTCCGAGAGGGGTACATTCAGTACTTC. It encodes CASSFREGYIQYF.

This chain uses TRBV28 with TRBJ2-7; D ambiguous. With 4 bases removed from V and 3 bases from J, the gap between germline ends came to 7 bases. Looked up from germline, CDR1 is MDHEN and CDR2 is SYDVKM. This CDR3 spans 12 amino acids. The CDR3 sequence: CASSSDNYEQYV. CDR3 bases: TGTGCCAGCAGTTCCGACAACTACGAGCAGTACGTC.

This sequence joins TRBV11-3 and TRBJ2-1, with TRBD2 as a possible D gene (5 bases). V was shortened by 0 bases and J by 9 bases, with 12 bases between the two germline ends. The CDR3 has 14 amino acids. Germline values: CDR1 SGHNT, CDR2 YENEEA. The CDR3 sequence is CASSLDGGLLEQFF. CDR3 bases: TGTGCCAGCAGCTTAGATGGAGGATTGCTTGAGCAGTTCTTC.

This chain uses TRBV19 with TRBJ1-2; maybe TRBD1 (5 bases). CDR3 length: 15 amino acids. Germline loops: CDR1 LNHDA, CDR2 SQIVND (reference sequence). V was trimmed by 3 bases and J by 5 bases, leaving 16 bases between them. This chain's CDR3 is CASSINDRGGYGYTF. The CDR3 DNA sequence: TGTGCCAGTAGTATTAACGACCGGGGGGGTTATGGCTACACCTTC.

In its sample, this clonotype was seen many times. The rearrangement joins TRBV7-2 to TRBJ1-2; 7 nucleotides agree with TRBD1. Germline assignment: CDR1 SGHTA and CDR2 FQGNSA. The junction had 2 bases not matched to a gene; V was cut back by 1 base and J by 3 bases. The CDR3 length is 14 residues. In DNA form, the CDR3 reads TGTGCCAGCAGCTTAGGTGGGACAGACTATGGCTACACCTTC. As protein: CASSLGGTDYGYTF.

The chain joins TRBV24-1 to TRBJ2-3, with D maybe TRBD1 (6 bases). Trimming pared 0 bases from V and 7 bases from J, leaving 10 bases between. This CDR3 spans 14 amino acids. Germline V gene sequence: CDR1 KGHDR, CDR2 SFDVKD. CDR3: CATSDLTGMNTQYF. The CDR3 nucleotides are TGTGCCACCAGTGATTTGACAGGGATGAATACGCAGTATTTT.

This chain uses TRBV15 with TRBJ2-6; D is unclear. The CDR3 is 14 amino acids. Deletions cut 3 bases from V and 4 bases from J, with 7 bases between. In germline, CDR1 is LNHNV, CDR2 YYDKDF (reference sequence). The CDR3 DNA reads as TGTGCCACCAGCAGTGGATCCGGGGCCAACGTCCTGACTTTC. It specifies CATSSGSGANVLTF.

V is TRBV7-2 and J is TRBJ2-5; D gene unclear. The length of the CDR3 is 12 residues. Germline CDR1 and CDR2: SGHTA and FQGNSA. Trimming took 8 bases from V and 2 from J, leaving 9 bases between them. The CDR3 coding sequence is TGTGCCAGCGGGGTGGAGCAAGAGACCCAGTACTTC. It translates to CASGVEQETQYF.

This clonotype turned up a few times. The V and J genes are TRBV12-5 and TRBJ2-7; TRBD2 matches 7 bases. Germline assignment: CDR1 LGHNT and CDR2 FRNRAP. Trimming at V came to 0 bases and at J to 4 bases, leaving 9 bases not matched to a gene. CDR3 length: 16 amino acids. The CDR3 is CASGLVQRGRVYEQYV. CDR3 bases: TGTGCTAGTGGTTTGGTTCAGCGGGGACGGGTGTACGAGCAGTACGTC.

The J gene is TRBJ1-1, the V gene TRBV19; weak D call: TRBD1 (6 bases). Germline V gives CDR1 LNHDA, CDR2 SQIVND (reference sequence). The CDR3 has 15 residues. Trimming took 3 bases from V and 0 from J, leaving 11 bases between them. CDR3 coding DNA: TGTGCCAGTAGTATGAGGGGGGGCGTGAACACTGAAGCTTTCTTT. Residues: CASSMRGGVNTEAFF.

The chain combines TRBV10-3 with TRBJ2-3; the D is unclear. In germline, CDR1 is ENHRY, CDR2 SYGVKD. V was trimmed by 8 bases and J by 1 base, leaving 13 bases between them. This CDR3 spans 14 amino acids. As DNA, the CDR3 is TGTGCCATCTTGAGCGAGACTCGCACAGATACGCAGTATTTT. This sequence encodes CAILSETRTDTQYF.

This clonotype was found a few times. The J gene is TRBJ2-1, the V gene TRBV14; D ambiguous. V dropped 1 base and J dropped 5 bases, with 9 bases sitting between them. Germline values: CDR1 SGHDN, CDR2 FVKESK. The CDR3 contains 14 residues. The CDR3 coding sequence is TGTGCCAGCAGCCAAGTGTCCGGAAACAATGAGCAGTTCTTC. This translates into CASSQVSGNNEQFF.

This clonotype was counted many times. The CDR3, as DNA: TGTGCCAGCAGCTTAGTGGGTGGTGAAAACATTCAGTACTTC. Protein: CASSLVGGENIQYF. V and J are TRBV7-2 and TRBJ2-4; D call uncertain. CDR3 length: 14 amino acids. Germline values: CDR1 SGHTA, CDR2 FQGNSA. The V and J ends lost 1 base and 5 bases respectively, with 9 bases between them.

This clonotype was found a few times. The chain has TRBV7-9 and TRBJ1-5; TRBD1 matches 7 bases. CDR1 is SEHNR and CDR2 is FQNEAQ in the germline V gene (reference sequence). V lost 0 bases, J lost 4 bases, and 3 bases stayed unmatched. The CDR3 extends over 15 amino acids. For the CDR3, the DNA is TGTGCCAGCAGCTTAGCGGGGACAGAAAATCAGCCCCAGCATTTT. It translates to CASSLAGTENQPQHF.

CDR3 sequence reads: CASSLAASGGPGELFF. CDR3 DNA: TGTGCCAGCAGCTTAGCGGCTAGCGGAGGACCCGGGGAGCTGTTTTTT. The chain is built from TRBV7-2 and TRBJ2-2; 7 bases are shared with TRBD2. The CDR3 spans 16 residues. CDR1 is SGHTA and CDR2 is FQGNSA in the germline V gene. Trimming took 0 bases from V and 6 from J; bases not matched to a gene: 7.

J is TRBJ2-1 and V is TRBV15, with 7 bases identical to TRBD2. V lost 0 bases to trimming and J lost 0 bases; unmatched junction nucleotides: 5. Germline loops: CDR1 LNHNV, CDR2 YYDKDF (reference sequence). There are 17 residues in the CDR3. As DNA, the CDR3 is TGTGCCACCAGCAGAGATTGGCGGGGGAGCTCCTACAATGAGCAGTTCTTC. Residues: CATSRDWRGSSYNEQFF.

This clonotype was observed a handful of times. This rearrangement joins TRBV6-2 or TRBV6-3 to TRBJ2-1; 12 bases fit TRBD2. The germline CDR1 and CDR2 sequences are MNHEY and SVGEGT. V was clipped by 1 base and J by 5 bases; unmatched bases: 9. This CDR3 is built from 18 residues. The CDR3 protein is CASSYFLTSGRIDNEQFF. CDR3 coding DNA: TGTGCCAGCAGTTACTTTCTCACTAGCGGGAGGATCGACAATGAGCAGTTCTTC.

This clonotype was seen more than once but under ten times. This chain links TRBV7-6 with TRBJ2-7; the match to TRBD2 covers 10 bases. The CDR3 is 16 residues long. V was pared by 0 bases and J by 0 bases, with 2 bases of the junction left unmatched. Germline assignment: CDR1 SGHVS and CDR2 FNYEAQ. CDR3 in amino acids: CASSLASGRPSYEQYF. The DNA of the CDR3 is TGTGCCAGCAGCTTAGCTAGCGGGAGGCCCTCCTACGAGCAGTACTTC. Drawing the rest from reference TRBV7-6 and TRBJ2-7, the complete variable domain is GAGVSQSPRYKVTKRGQDVALRCDPISGHVSLYWYRQALGQGPEFLTYFNYEAQQDKSGLPNDRFSAERPEGSISTLTIQRTEQRDSAMYRCASSLASGRPSYEQYFGPGTRLTVT.

V gene TRBV20-1 combines with J gene TRBJ2-5; TRBD1 agrees at 12 bases. This CDR3 comprises 19 residues. The V and J ends lost 2 bases and 3 bases, in that order; junction bases with no gene match: 16. CDR1 is DFQATT, CDR2 SNEGSKA, per germline (reference sequence). The CDR3 region is CSARRLPGQGARLEETQYF. CDR3 nucleotides: TGCAGTGCTAGAAGGCTCCCGGGACAGGGGGCTCGGCTAGAAGAGACCCAGTACTTC.

The genes are TRBV20-1 and TRBJ2-5; 8 nucleotides line up with TRBD1. Germline CDR1 and CDR2: DFQATT and SNEGSKA (reference sequence). This CDR3 region has 13 residues. V was clipped by 6 bases and J by 4 bases; unmatched bases: 7. CDR3 in DNA: TGCAGTGCCTCCGGACAGGGTAGAGAGACCCAGTACTTC. As protein: CSASGQGRETQYF.

V usage is TRBV6-6 and J usage is TRBJ2-5; no reliable D call. The CDR3 has 13 residues. V was cut by 1 base and J by 5 bases, with 8 bases left in between. The V gene's germline CDR1 is MNHNY and CDR2 SVGAGI (reference sequence). CDR3 sequence: CASSYYRLETQYF. CDR3 sequence (DNA): TGTGCCAGCAGTTACTATCGGTTGGAGACCCAGTACTTC.